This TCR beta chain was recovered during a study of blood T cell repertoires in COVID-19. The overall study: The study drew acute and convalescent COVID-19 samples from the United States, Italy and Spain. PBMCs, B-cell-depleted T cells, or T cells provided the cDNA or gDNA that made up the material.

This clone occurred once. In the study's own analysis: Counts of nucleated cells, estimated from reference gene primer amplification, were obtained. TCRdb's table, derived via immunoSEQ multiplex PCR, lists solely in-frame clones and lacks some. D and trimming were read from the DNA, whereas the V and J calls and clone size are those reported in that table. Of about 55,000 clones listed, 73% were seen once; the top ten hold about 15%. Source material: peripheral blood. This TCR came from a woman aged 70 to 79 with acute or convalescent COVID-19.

CDR3: CASSVEGSHEQFF. The CDR3 DNA follows: TGTGCCAGCAGTGTAGAAGGGAGTCATGAGCAGTTCTTC. The chain couples TRBV6-4 to TRBJ2-1, with a weak D call TRBD2 (5 bases). Trimming took off 4 bases at V and 8 bases at J, with 12 bases between the two ends. Germline V gene sequence: CDR1 MRHNA, CDR2 SNTAGT. The CDR3 covers 13 residues.